Following are 29 T cell receptor beta chains from one sample sequenced in a study of metastatic and nonmetastatic thyroid tumors. TCRdb re-called clones via MiXCR from the PCR reads. The sample includes about 39,000 clones, roughly a sixth seen only once; the top ten take about 3.8%. Thyroid surgery was preceded by no treatment in any patient. The specimen sequenced was blood. All receptors derive from a female donor with papillary thyroid cancer or a benign thyroid nodule (not recorded which). Some clones in this sample may be carry-over from other donors' samples.

This clone was counted ten times or more. The chain couples TRBV19 to TRBJ1-5; weak D call: TRBD1 (5 bases). The CDR3 is 16 residues long. CDR1 and CDR2 from the germline V gene are LNHDA and SQIVND (reference sequence). The germline V and J ends were trimmed by 0 bases and 6 bases, with 15 bases remaining between them. CDR3 region: CASSIDRGGQGQPQHF. As DNA, the CDR3 is TGTGCCAGTAGTATAGATCGGGGCGGTCAGGGTCAGCCCCAGCATTTT.

This clone appeared many times. The rearrangement joins TRBV5-1 to TRBJ2-3; perhaps TRBD2 as D (5 bases). The V gene lost 6 bases and the J gene lost 1 base, with 12 bases spanning the gap. CDR3 size: 14 residues. Germline CDR1 and CDR2: SGHRS and YFSETQ. The CDR3 region has the DNA TGCGCCAGCACACGGAGCGGAGGCACAGATACGCAGTATTTT. This translates into CASTRSGGTDTQYF.

As for this clone: It may be a read error: a sequence one base away is much more abundant. The identical CDR3 is also encoded by other nucleotide sequences in the sample. The chain recombines TRBV29-1 with TRBJ2-7; no clear D. In germline, CDR1 is SQVTM, CDR2 ANQGSEA. The V end lost 0 bases, the J end lost 2 bases, and 23 bases lay between the germline ends. The CDR3 is made up of 18 amino acids. The CDR3 nucleotides are TGCAGCGTTGAAGATTACGTTCCGGCCGCCACGCCCCCCTACGAGCAGTACTTC. Amino acids: CSVEDYVPAATPPYEQYF.

This clone was counted at least ten times. V gene TRBV10-2 combines with J gene TRBJ2-5; 8 nucleotides agree with TRBD2. The CDR3 is 14 residues long. The germline V gene encodes CDR1 WSHSY and CDR2 SAAADI. With 6 bases clipped from V and 4 bases from J, the junction kept 7 bases outside the gene matches. The CDR3 loop reads CASSYGGAGETQYF. CDR3 nucleotides: TGCGCCAGCAGCTACGGGGGGGCGGGAGAGACCCAGTACTTC.

CDR3 region: CRMWLAGAGLTFF. DNA of the CDR3: TGCAGAATGTGGCTCGCGGGGGCTGGGTTGACTTTCTTT. The chain has TRBV20-1 and TRBJ1-1; perhaps TRBD1 as D (6 bases). CDR1 is DFQATT, CDR2 SNEGSKA, per germline (reference sequence). The CDR3 length is 13 residues.

Here the CDR3 DNA reads TGTGCCAGCTCACGGACAGACTTACCTAGCACAGATACGCAGTATTTT. This sequence encodes CASSRTDLPSTDTQYF. The V and J genes are TRBV18 and TRBJ2-3, with D possibly TRBD1 on 6 matching bases. There are 16 residues in the CDR3. CDR1 KGHSH and CDR2 LQKENI come from the germline V gene. V lost 4 bases, J lost 0 bases, and 14 bases lay in between.

A note on this clone: At one boundary the junction diverges from the germline segment, which might be a read error. This chain links TRBV2 with TRBJ2-6, with 9 bases aligning to TRBD1. CDR3 length: 16 residues. Germline assignment: CDR1 SNHLY and CDR2 FYNNEI. CDR3 loop: CASKAGQGSVANVLTF. The CDR3 region has the DNA TGTGCCAGCAAAGCGGGACAGGGCTCTGTGGCCAACGTCCTCACTTTC.

This clone was counted at least ten times. The chain combines TRBV20-1 with TRBJ2-2; D gene uncertain. The length of the CDR3 is 10 residues. Between the trimmed V and J ends, which lost 7 bases and 5 bases, there was a span of 5 bases. Germline CDR1 reads DFQATT; CDR2 reads SNEGSKA (reference sequence). The CDR3 DNA is TGCAGTGTTTTGACCGGGGAGCTGTTTTTT. Protein product: CSVLTGELFF.

This clone was detected ten times or more. The chain uses TRBV20-1 and TRBJ2-7, with 8 bases lining up with TRBD1. The V gene's germline CDR1 is DFQATT and CDR2 SNEGSKA (reference sequence). The CDR3 extends over 19 amino acids. Unmatched junction bases numbered 21, after V lost 3 bases and J lost 2 bases. In DNA form, the CDR3 reads TGCAGTGCTAGCCGAAGGTGGACAGGGAGTCCCCCTGCCACCTACGAGCAGTACTTC. It translates to CSASRRWTGSPPATYEQYF.

This clone was seen repeatedly, ten times or more. Other nucleotide sequences from this sample produce the same CDR3. The gene calls are TRBV24-1 and TRBJ1-1; no clear D gene. The CDR3 is made up of 13 amino acids. Germline CDR1 KGHDR, CDR2 SFDVKD. The V end lost 3 bases, the J end lost 5 bases, and 9 bases lay between the germline ends. The CDR3 coding sequence is TGTGCCACCAGTGATCTGACCGGGACTGAAGCTTTCTTT. This sequence encodes CATSDLTGTEAFF.

This clone was recorded many times. V gene TRBV6-1 combines with J gene TRBJ2-7; 7 positions agree with TRBD1. The germline V gene encodes CDR1 MNHNS and CDR2 SASEGT. The CDR3 runs to 16 residues. The junction had 14 bases not matched to a gene; V was cut back by 5 bases and J by 4 bases. CDR3 residues: CASSLLEQGSGYEQYF. DNA of the CDR3: TGTGCCAGCAGTCTTCTCGAACAGGGGAGTGGGTACGAGCAGTACTTC.

This clone has a count of ten or more. This chain links TRBV6-1 with TRBJ2-3, with D perhaps matching TRBD1 or TRBD2 (5 bases each). This CDR3 region has 14 residues. Trimming pared 2 bases from V and 3 bases from J, leaving 9 bases between. In germline, CDR1 is MNHNS, CDR2 SASEGT. The CDR3 bases are TGTGCCAGCAGTGAACCGGGGCGGACAGATACGCAGTATTTT. It encodes CASSEPGRTDTQYF.

This clone is categorized as medium-sized (0.01 to 0.1%). The rearrangement links TRBV30 to TRBJ2-7; tentative D call: TRBD2 (6 bases). The CDR3 has 12 residues. Germline V lookup: CDR1 GTSNPN, CDR2 SVGIG (reference sequence). Trimming removed 5 bases from V and 5 bases from J, with 13 bases in between. DNA for the CDR3: TGTGCCTGGGGGGGGATGGTAAACGAGCAGTACTTC. Protein sequence: CAWGGMVNEQYF.

The chain joins TRBV5-1 to TRBJ2-7; the match to TRBD2 covers 12 bases. The trim removed 4 bases at V and 2 bases at J, leaving 4 bases unmatched. This CDR3 region has 15 residues. Germline-derived CDR1 and CDR2 are SGHRS and YFSETQ. The CDR3 bases are TGCGCCAGCAGCGTGACTAGCGGGGGAACCTACGAGCAGTACTTC. It yields the protein CASSVTSGGTYEQYF.

The sample holds many counts of this clone. The chain combines TRBV6-1 with TRBJ1-5; D remains unclear. V was pared by 7 bases and J by 3 bases, with 13 bases between. CDR1 MNHNS and CDR2 SASEGT come from the germline V gene. The CDR3 covers 14 residues. CDR3 sequence reads: CASTQEYVNQPQHF. DNA for the CDR3: TGTGCCAGCACCCAGGAATATGTCAATCAGCCCCAGCATTTT.

Worth noting for this clone: Distinct nucleotide sequences in the sample also encode this CDR3. The gene calls are TRBV3-1 and TRBJ1-1; D is undetermined. The germline V gene encodes CDR1 LGHDT and CDR2 YNNKEL (reference sequence). The CDR3 covers 11 residues. Trimming pared 8 bases from V and 8 bases from J, leaving 12 bases between. CDR3: CASRGVSEAFF. Here the CDR3 DNA reads TGTGCCAGCCGGGGTGTCTCCGAAGCTTTCTTT.

In DNA, the CDR3 is TGTGCCATCAGCGCCCAGGGGGTGGAAAAACTGTTTTTT. This translates into CAISAQGVEKLFF. V is TRBV6-5 and J is TRBJ1-4; 7 nucleotides line up with TRBD1. The CDR3 is made up of 13 amino acids. The V and J ends lost 10 bases and 8 bases, in that order; junction bases with no gene match: 10. CDR1 and CDR2 from the germline V gene are MNHEY and SVGAGI.

The chain joins TRBV4-1 to TRBJ2-7; unclear D gene. The germline V gene encodes CDR1 MGHRA and CDR2 YSYEKL. The CDR3 runs 14 residues. Trimming pared 2 bases from V and 1 base from J, leaving 9 bases between. The CDR3 protein is CASSQLTVSYEQYF. CDR3 coding DNA: TGCGCCAGCAGCCAACTTACCGTTTCCTACGAGCAGTACTTC.

This clone was recorded at least ten times. V is TRBV7-9 and J is TRBJ2-7; D uncertain. The CDR3 contains 14 residues. In germline, CDR1 is SEHNR, CDR2 FQNEAQ (reference sequence). Trimming shortened V by 1 base and J by 2 bases, and 9 bases separated the two germline ends. CDR3 bases: TGTGCCAGCAGCTTAGAAGGCAGTACCTACGAGCAGTACTTC. Translation gives CASSLEGSTYEQYF.

This rearrangement joins TRBV9 to TRBJ2-7; 7 nucleotides match TRBD1. Per germline, CDR1 SGDLS and CDR2 YYNGEE. The CDR3 loop spans 13 amino acids. Trimming cost V 4 bases and J 4 bases; bases outside gene matches: 5. The CDR3 here is CASSQTGMYEQYF. Written as DNA, the CDR3 is TGTGCCAGCAGCCAGACAGGGATGTACGAGCAGTACTTC.

This clone was seen at least ten times. The V call is TRBV27, the J call TRBJ1-4, with 12 bases that match TRBD1. Germline V gene data show CDR1 as MNHEY and CDR2 as SMNVEV (reference sequence). The length of the CDR3 is 16 residues. The ends lost 6 bases at V and 7 bases at J; junction bases unmatched: 9. The CDR3: CASSGTGGVEGEKLFF. The CDR3 DNA sequence: TGTGCCAGCAGCGGGACAGGGGGCGTAGAAGGTGAAAAACTGTTTTTT.

This clone has at least ten counts. The chain links TRBV5-6 to TRBJ2-1, with 7 bases fitting TRBD1. Germline CDR1 reads SGHDT; CDR2 reads YYEEEE. The CDR3 sequence is 15 residues long. J lost 0 bases, V lost 7 bases, and 7 bases had no gene match. CDR3 in amino acids: CASLDRLSSYNEQFF. The CDR3 bases are TGTGCCAGCTTGGACAGGTTAAGCTCCTACAATGAGCAGTTCTTC. Drawing the rest from reference TRBV5-6 and TRBJ2-1, the complete variable domain is DAGVTQSPTHLIKTRGQQVTLRCSPKSGHDTVSWYQQALGQGPQFIFQYYEEEERQRGNFPDRFSGHQFPNYSSELNVNALLLGDSALYLCASLDRLSSYNEQFFGPGTRLTVL.

The chain links TRBV19 to TRBJ1-5, with D hard to call. With 6 bases removed from V and 2 bases from J, the gap between germline ends came to 11 bases. CDR1 LNHDA and CDR2 SQIVND come from the germline V gene (reference sequence). The CDR3 has 14 amino acids. This chain's CDR3 is CASRTYRRNQPQHF. CDR3 DNA sequence: TGTGCCAGTAGGACCTACAGACGCAATCAGCCCCAGCATTTT.

This clone was seen at least ten times. This chain connects TRBV4-1 to TRBJ2-1; 7 bases are shared with TRBD2. The germline V gene has CDR1 MGHRA and CDR2 YSYEKL. The CDR3 loop spans 15 amino acids. V lost 4 bases and J lost 0; bases outside the gene matches: 3. Here the CDR3 DNA reads TGCGCCAGCAGCCTCGGCGGGGGCTCCTACAATGAGCAGTTCTTC. This codes for CASSLGGGSYNEQFF.

The sample holds a few counts of this clone. The rearrangement uses TRBV6-1 and TRBJ2-7; a possible D gene is TRBD1 (5 bases). The CDR3 has 13 amino acids. Germline V gene sequence: CDR1 MNHNS, CDR2 SASEGT. V was trimmed by 8 bases and J by 0 bases, leaving 11 bases between them. The CDR3 DNA reads as TGTGCCAGCCTGCAGGGATACTCCTACGAGCAGTACTTC. It translates to CASLQGYSYEQYF.

On this clone itself: A much larger clone is a single base away; this may be a read error. V gene TRBV11-2 combines with J gene TRBJ1-5; no firm D call. Germline CDR1 and CDR2: SGHAT and FQNNGV. This CDR3 contains 16 residues. As DNA, the CDR3 is TGTGCCAGCAGCTTAGAGGGTCGGGGTAGCAATCAGCACCAGCATTTT. It codes for CASSLEGRGSNQHQHF.

This clone was found many times. The rearrangement joins TRBV6-5 to TRBJ2-5; 9 bases are a match to TRBD1. The V segment lost 2 bases and the J segment 4 bases; nucleotides outside the gene matches: 2. The CDR3 runs to 14 residues. From germline, CDR1 is MNHEY and CDR2 SVGAGI. The CDR3 sequence is CASSYGTGPETQYF. As DNA, the CDR3 is TGTGCCAGCAGTTACGGGACAGGGCCAGAGACCCAGTACTTC.

J is TRBJ1-3 and V is TRBV2; no definite D call. Germline-derived CDR1 and CDR2 are SNHLY and FYNNEI. Trimming removed 10 bases from V and 9 bases from J, with 16 bases in between. The length of the CDR3 is 12 residues. CDR3 nucleotide sequence: TGTGCCACCGCCACCCTGTTGAGCACCATATATTTT. Amino acids: CATATLLSTIYF.

About this clone: Just one base apart from a much larger clone, this may be a read error. DNA of the CDR3: TGTGCCACCAGACGTCATTCGGGGGGGCGCGTCCAAGAGACCCAGTACTTC. This gives the protein CATRRHSGGRVQETQYF. The chain combines TRBV15 with TRBJ2-5; 8 bases agree with TRBD2. The V gene end was trimmed by 6 bases and the J gene end by 1 base; junction bases not matched to a gene: 13. Germline lookup yields CDR1 LNHNV and CDR2 YYDKDF (reference sequence). There are 17 residues in the CDR3.